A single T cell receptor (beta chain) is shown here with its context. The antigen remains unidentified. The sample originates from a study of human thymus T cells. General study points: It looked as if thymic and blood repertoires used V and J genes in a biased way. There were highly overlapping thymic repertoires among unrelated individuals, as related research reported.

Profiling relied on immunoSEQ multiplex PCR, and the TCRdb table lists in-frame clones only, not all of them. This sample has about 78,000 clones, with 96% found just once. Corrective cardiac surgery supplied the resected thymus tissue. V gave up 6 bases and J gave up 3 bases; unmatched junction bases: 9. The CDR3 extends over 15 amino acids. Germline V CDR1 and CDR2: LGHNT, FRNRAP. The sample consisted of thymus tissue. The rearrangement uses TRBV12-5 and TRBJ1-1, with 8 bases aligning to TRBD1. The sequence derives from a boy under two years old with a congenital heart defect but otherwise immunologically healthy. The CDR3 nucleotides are TGTGCTAGTGGAGGCCCGGACAGGGCCGACACTGAAGCTTTCTTT. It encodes CASGGPDRADTEAFF.